Following are 31 T cell receptor beta chains from one sample sequenced in a study of T cell changes during pregnancy in multiple sclerosis. The data were produced by immunoSEQ multiplex PCR, yet TCRdb's version contains in-frame clones alone and is incomplete. The table lists 80,000 or so clones, 90% to 95% of them singletons. The sample here was peripheral blood, taken before pregnancy. These receptors all stem from a female donor with multiple sclerosis, enrolled in a pregnancy study.

This clone was seen a single time. The chain carries TRBV28 and TRBJ1-2; maybe TRBD1 (6 bases). This CDR3 is built from 15 residues. Germline-derived CDR1 and CDR2 are MDHEN and SYDVKM. V lost 2 bases to trimming and J lost 3 bases, with 13 bases between them. CDR3 amino acids: CASSLPISGDYGYTF. CDR3 nucleotide sequence: TGTGCCAGCAGTTTACCGATTTCAGGGGACTATGGCTACACCTTC.

V and J are TRBV6-4 and TRBJ2-5; D unresolved. CDR3 length: 13 residues. Between the trimmed V and J ends, which lost 2 bases and 5 bases, there was a span of 9 bases. Germline V lookup: CDR1 MRHNA, CDR2 SNTAGT. The CDR3 here is CASSDVIEETQYF. In DNA, the CDR3 is TGTGCCAGCAGTGACGTCATAGAGGAGACCCAGTACTTC.

The chain is built from TRBV4-2 and TRBJ1-5, with D perhaps TRBD1 (6 bases). This CDR3 has 13 residues. Germline CDR1 reads LGHNA; CDR2 reads YNFKEQ. Trimming removed 3 bases from V and 6 bases from J, with 9 bases in between. The CDR3 spells CASSQEQGQPQHF. As DNA, the CDR3 is TGTGCCAGCAGCCAGGAACAGGGTCAGCCCCAGCATTTT.

The chain combines TRBV5-6 with TRBJ1-5; 7 nucleotides agree with TRBD1. V shed 3 bases, J shed 6 bases, and the junction held 6 bases outside the gene matches. Germline assignment: CDR1 SGHDT and CDR2 YYEEEE. This CDR3 region has 14 residues. CDR3 sequence reads: CASSSYRGSQPQHF. CDR3 nucleotides: TGTGCCAGCAGCTCCTACAGGGGTAGTCAGCCCCAGCATTTT.

The DNA for the CDR3 is TGTGCCACCAGCAACACGGGGTATGAGCAGTACTTC. It encodes CATSNTGYEQYF. This chain connects TRBV15 to TRBJ2-7, with D tentatively TRBD2 (5 bases). The CDR3 covers 12 residues. The germline CDR1 and CDR2 sequences are LNHNV and YYDKDF (reference sequence). The V end was cut by 4 bases, the J end by 7 bases, with 11 bases between.

The CDR3 loop reads CASSSDRTGVVQYF. The CDR3 DNA sequence: TGTGCCAGCAGCTCAGACCGGACAGGGGTAGTGCAGTACTTC. The chain is built from TRBV9 and TRBJ2-7, with 9 bases lining up with TRBD1. The CDR3 runs 14 residues. The J segment lost 9 bases and the V segment lost 4 bases, leaving 11 bases of the junction unmatched. Germline CDR1 SGDLS, CDR2 YYNGEE.

The chain joins TRBV4-1 to TRBJ2-1; 10 bases fit TRBD1. Germline V lookup: CDR1 MGHRA, CDR2 YSYEKL. CDR3 length: 15 amino acids. V shed 4 bases and J 7 bases; nucleotides not matched to a gene: 7. The CDR3 DNA is TGCGCCAGCAGCCGGTGGGACAGGGGAATGAATGAGCAGTTCTTC. Its protein product is CASSRWDRGMNEQFF.

The rearrangement uses TRBV6-1 and TRBJ1-4; the D is unclear. CDR3 length equals 15 residues. The V end lost 3 bases, the J end lost 7 bases, and 15 bases lay between the germline ends. Germline lookup yields CDR1 MNHNS and CDR2 SASEGT. CDR3 sequence (DNA): TGTGCCAGCAGTGATGGAGAGTACCGACGTGAAAAACTGTTTTTT. Encoded protein: CASSDGEYRREKLFF.

The chain has TRBV21-1 and TRBJ2-7; the table names TRBD1, a call not compared with the DNA. TRBV21-1 represents a pseudogene. There are 15 residues in the CDR3. For the CDR3, the DNA is TGTGCCAGCAGCGGACACCTACAGGGGGCCGGCGAGCAGTACTTC. This encodes CASSGHLQGAGEQYF.

The genes are TRBV6-5 and TRBJ1-3; D remains ambiguous. The CDR3 sequence is 16 residues long. The V and J ends lost 0 bases and 7 bases respectively, with 16 bases between them. Looked up from germline, CDR1 is MNHEY and CDR2 is SVGAGI. The CDR3 coding sequence is TGTGCCAGCAGTTACTCGAAGGAACTCCCGGGGAACACCATATATTTT. Encoded protein: CASSYSKELPGNTIYF.

The CDR3 loop is CASSRTSGGADEQFF. The CDR3 region has the DNA TGCGCCAGCAGCCGGACTAGCGGGGGGGCCGATGAGCAGTTCTTC. The chain recombines TRBV5-1 with TRBJ2-1, with TRBD2 matching 15 bases. The J segment lost 8 bases and the V segment lost 4 bases, leaving 4 bases of the junction unmatched. Germline CDR1 is SGHRS and CDR2 is YFSETQ. The CDR3 consists of 15 residues.

CDR3 nucleotide sequence: TGTGCCATCAGTCTCGACACCTATGGCTACACCTTC. Amino acids: CAISLDTYGYTF. The rearrangement links TRBV10-3 to TRBJ1-2, with D hard to call. This CDR3 has 12 amino acids. V gave up 5 bases and J gave up 4 bases, with 8 bases separating them. Germline V gene sequence: CDR1 ENHRY, CDR2 SYGVKD.

This rearrangement joins TRBV6-5 to TRBJ2-7, with TRBD1 matching over 8 bases. J lost 2 bases, V lost 0 bases, and 6 bases had no gene match. This CDR3 has 16 residues. The germline V gene encodes CDR1 MNHEY and CDR2 SVGAGI. CDR3 residues: CASSYSTTGGPYEQYF. For the CDR3, the DNA is TGTGCCAGCAGTTACTCTACCACAGGGGGACCCTACGAGCAGTACTTC.

The J gene is TRBJ1-6, the V gene TRBV10-3; maybe TRBD1 (5 bases). Germline CDR1 and CDR2: ENHRY and SYGVKD. CDR3 size: 16 residues. V was cut by 2 bases and J by 13 bases, with 21 bases left in between. Here the CDR3 DNA reads TGTGCCATCAGTGAGCGGGAGGGATGGGGCAAGTTTCCCCTCCACTTT. Translated, it gives CAISEREGWGKFPLHF.

The rearrangement uses TRBV27 and TRBJ1-2, with D possibly TRBD1 on 5 matching bases. The CDR3 is 15 residues long. V shed 3 bases and J shed 2 bases, with 13 bases lying between them. CDR1 is MNHEY and CDR2 is SMNVEV in the germline V gene (reference sequence). CDR3 DNA: TGTGCCAGCAGTTTTATTTACGACAGCAACTATGGCTACACCTTC. Protein product: CASSFIYDSNYGYTF.

This clone was detected a few times. Here the CDR3 reads CASSFGGSTEAFF. Written as DNA, the CDR3 is TGTGCCAGCAGTTTTGGTGGGAGCACTGAAGCTTTCTTT. V and J are TRBV27 and TRBJ1-1; D gene unclear. Per the germline V gene, CDR1 is MNHEY and CDR2 is SMNVEV (reference sequence). V gave up 3 bases and J gave up 4 bases, with 9 bases separating them. The CDR3 spans 13 residues.

V gene TRBV19 combines with J gene TRBJ1-2; 8 bases line up with TRBD1. The junction had 5 bases not matched to a gene; V was cut back by 3 bases and J by 2 bases. Germline CDR1 is LNHDA and CDR2 is SQIVND (reference sequence). The CDR3 contains 15 residues. This CDR3 is CASSIGQGGNYGYTF. DNA for the CDR3: TGTGCCAGTAGTATCGGACAGGGTGGAAACTATGGCTACACCTTC.

The CDR3 DNA sequence: TGTGCCAGCAGGGACAGGGTTTGGACCCAGTACTTC. It yields the protein CASRDRVWTQYF. The chain links TRBV5-8 to TRBJ2-5; 8 bases fit TRBD1. Per germline, CDR1 SGHTS and CDR2 YDEGEE. The CDR3 extends over 12 amino acids. V shed 5 bases and J 7 bases; nucleotides not matched to a gene: 4.

The chain joins TRBV11-1 to TRBJ2-1; D ambiguous. This CDR3 has 14 amino acids. CDR1 and CDR2 from the germline V gene are SGHAT and FQDESV (reference sequence). Trimming took off 0 bases at V and 9 bases at J, with 12 bases between the two ends. The CDR3 region is CASSLAQKSGEQFF. Written as DNA, the CDR3 is TGTGCCAGCAGCTTAGCACAGAAGTCCGGTGAGCAGTTCTTC.

V is TRBV11-2 and J is TRBJ2-7; TRBD2 matches at 11 bases. Germline V CDR1 and CDR2: SGHAT, FQNNGV. V shed 5 bases, J shed 0 bases, and the junction held 0 bases outside the gene matches. The CDR3 has 14 amino acids. For the CDR3, the DNA is TGTGCCAGCAGCACTAGCGGGGGCTCCTACGAGCAGTACTTC. Translated, it gives CASSTSGGSYEQYF.

The chain carries TRBV10-2 and TRBJ2-3; D may be TRBD1 (6 bases). The CDR3 extends over 15 amino acids. Germline V gene data show CDR1 as WSHSY and CDR2 as SAAADI. V was cut by 2 bases and J by 4 bases, with 13 bases left in between. DNA for the CDR3: TGCGCCAGCAGTGAGACTCGGACAGACGCAGATACGCAGTATTTT. This translates into CASSETRTDADTQYF.

This clone was detected once. The chain combines TRBV18 with TRBJ1-3, with D hard to call. The CDR3 covers 13 residues. V lost 3 bases to trimming and J lost 0 bases, with 3 bases between them. Germline CDR1 reads KGHSH; CDR2 reads LQKENI. The CDR3: CASSPISGNTIYF. In DNA, the CDR3 is TGTGCCAGCTCACCCATCTCTGGAAACACCATATATTTT. The full variable domain, with the rest looked up from reference TRBV18 and TRBJ1-3, is NAGVMQNPRHLVRRRGQEARLRCSPMKGHSHVYWYRQLPEEGLKFMVYLQKENIIDESGMPKERFSAEFPKEGPSILRIQQVVRGDSAAYFCASSPISGNTIYFGEGSWLTVV.

The chain has TRBV5-4 and TRBJ2-2, with D tentatively TRBD1 (6 bases). Germline V gene lookup returns CDR1 SGHNT and CDR2 YYREEE (reference sequence). Trimming took off 10 bases at V and 0 bases at J, with 10 bases between the two ends. The CDR3 sequence is 13 residues long. CDR3 sequence reads: CAEGTPNTGELFF. The CDR3 DNA reads as TGTGCCGAAGGGACACCGAACACCGGGGAGCTGTTTTTT.

The chain joins TRBV5-1 to TRBJ1-3; D unclear. Trimming took 0 bases from V and 5 from J, leaving 9 bases between them. This CDR3 is built from 14 residues. Looked up from germline, CDR1 is SGHRS and CDR2 is YFSETQ. The CDR3 is CASSLDEGRNTIYF. The CDR3 DNA is TGCGCCAGCAGCTTGGACGAGGGCAGAAACACCATATATTTT.

The V and J genes are TRBV7-2 and TRBJ1-2; possibly TRBD1 for D (5 bases). This CDR3 is built from 15 residues. Germline CDR1 is SGHTA and CDR2 is FQGNSA. V was shortened by 5 bases and J by 2 bases, with 15 bases between the two germline ends. As DNA, the CDR3 is TGTGCCAGCAGCATCGACAGCCAAAACAACTATGGCTACACCTTC. Translated: CASSIDSQNNYGYTF.

The chain carries TRBV5-1 and TRBJ2-5, with D maybe TRBD2 (6 bases). The germline V gene encodes CDR1 SGHRS and CDR2 YFSETQ. The CDR3 is 13 amino acids. V shed 7 bases and J shed 5 bases, with 15 bases lying between them. The CDR3 sequence is CASGKRAGETQYF. The CDR3, as DNA: TGCGCCAGCGGCAAGCGGGCCGGGGAGACCCAGTACTTC.

The chain couples TRBV19 to TRBJ2-1, with 7 bases matching TRBD1. From germline, CDR1 is LNHDA and CDR2 SQIVND (reference sequence). The junction had 11 bases not matched to a gene; V was cut back by 10 bases and J by 2 bases. CDR3 size: 15 residues. The CDR3 DNA sequence: TGTGCCACCTTTCACCCAGGGGGACCCTACAATGAGCAGTTCTTC. This gives the protein CATFHPGGPYNEQFF.

This chain joins TRBV19 and TRBJ1-1; D possibly corresponds to TRBD1 (5 bases). Germline CDR1 and CDR2: LNHDA and SQIVND (reference sequence). Trimming cost V 6 bases and J 3 bases, with 11 bases left between them. The CDR3 loop spans 13 amino acids. CDR3 nucleotide sequence: TGTGCCAGTAGCCCTCCAGGGTACACTGAAGCTTTCTTT. Its protein is CASSPPGYTEAFF. The complete variable domain, with remaining parts taken from reference TRBV19 and TRBJ1-1, reads DGGITQSPKYLFRKEGQNVTLSCEQNLNHDAMYWYRQDPGQGLRLIYYSQIVNDFQKGDIAEGYSVSREKKESFPLTVTSAQKNPTAFYLCASSPPGYTEAFFGQGTRLTVV.

V is TRBV5-4 and J is TRBJ2-7, with 9 positions matching TRBD1. This CDR3 is built from 16 residues. Germline V CDR1 and CDR2: SGHNT, YYREEE (reference sequence). V lost 0 bases and J lost 3; bases outside the gene matches: 7. In DNA form, the CDR3 reads TGTGCCAGCAGCTTGGGCACCGGGACAGGGTACTACGAGCAGTACTTC. Encoded protein: CASSLGTGTGYYEQYF.

This rearrangement joins TRBV5-4 to TRBJ2-7, with TRBD2 as a possible D gene (6 bases). This CDR3 region has 15 residues. V lost 3 bases to trimming and J lost 0 bases, with 13 bases between them. Looked up from germline, CDR1 is SGHNT and CDR2 is YYREEE (reference sequence). The CDR3 loop is CASSSGLSTSYEQYF. The CDR3, as DNA: TGTGCCAGCAGCTCTGGACTATCAACCTCCTACGAGCAGTACTTC. Together with reference TRBV5-4 and TRBJ2-7, the CDR3 gives the full variable domain: ETGVTQSPTHLIKTRGQQVTLRCSSQSGHNTVSWYQQALGQGPQFIFQYYREEENGRGNFPPRFSGLQFPNYSSELNVNALELDDSALYLCASSSGLSTSYEQYFGPGTRLTVT.

The chain combines TRBV6-5 with TRBJ1-2, with a tentative D call TRBD1 (5 bases). V dropped 5 bases and J dropped 11 bases, with 12 bases sitting between them. CDR3 size: 11 residues. CDR1 and CDR2 (germline): MNHEY, SVGAGI. Here the CDR3 DNA reads TGTGCCAGCAGTAGACAGCAAGAATACACCTTC. Residues: CASSRQQEYTF.